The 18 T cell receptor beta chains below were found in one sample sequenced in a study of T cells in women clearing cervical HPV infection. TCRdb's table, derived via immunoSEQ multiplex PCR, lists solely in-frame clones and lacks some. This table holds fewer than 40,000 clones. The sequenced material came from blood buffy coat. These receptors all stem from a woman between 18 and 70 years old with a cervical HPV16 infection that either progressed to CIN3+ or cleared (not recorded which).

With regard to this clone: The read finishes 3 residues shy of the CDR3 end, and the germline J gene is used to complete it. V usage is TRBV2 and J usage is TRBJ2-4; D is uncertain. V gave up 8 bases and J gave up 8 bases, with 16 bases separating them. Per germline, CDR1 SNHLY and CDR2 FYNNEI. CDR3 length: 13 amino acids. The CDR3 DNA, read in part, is TGTGCCAGCCGAGAACACATAGGGCACATT. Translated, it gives CASREHIGHI. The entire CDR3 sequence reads CASREHIGHIQYF.

The CDR3 bases that were read are TGTGCCAGCAGCTTGATGGGGGCTGGGAGCACAGATACG. Its translation is CASSLMGAGSTDT. The whole CDR3 reads CASSLMGAGSTDTQYF. V gene TRBV5-4 combines with J gene TRBJ2-3; D may be TRBD1 (6 bases). The CDR3 end is not reached by the read, which stops 3 residues before it; the germline J gene fills it in. V was trimmed by 1 base and J by 0 bases, leaving 12 bases between them. Germline V gene data show CDR1 as SGHNT and CDR2 as YYREEE (reference sequence). The CDR3 spans 16 residues.

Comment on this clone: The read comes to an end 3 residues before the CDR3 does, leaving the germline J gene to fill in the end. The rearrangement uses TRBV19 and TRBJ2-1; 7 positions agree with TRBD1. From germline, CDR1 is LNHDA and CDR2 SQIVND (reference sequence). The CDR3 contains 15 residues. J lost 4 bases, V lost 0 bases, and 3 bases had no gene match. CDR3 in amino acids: CASSIEGQVYNEQFF. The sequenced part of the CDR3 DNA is TGTGCCAGTAGTATAGAAGGACAGGTGTACAATGAG.

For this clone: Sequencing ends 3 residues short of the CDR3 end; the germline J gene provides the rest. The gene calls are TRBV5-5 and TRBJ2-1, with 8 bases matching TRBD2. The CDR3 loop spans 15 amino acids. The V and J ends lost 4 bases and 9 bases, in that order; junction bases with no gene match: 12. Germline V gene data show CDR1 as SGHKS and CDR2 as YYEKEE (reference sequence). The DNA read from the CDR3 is TGTGCCAGCAGCGATACTAGCGGCGGTCTCGGTGAG. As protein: CASSDTSGGLGE. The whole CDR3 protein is CASSDTSGGLGEQFF.

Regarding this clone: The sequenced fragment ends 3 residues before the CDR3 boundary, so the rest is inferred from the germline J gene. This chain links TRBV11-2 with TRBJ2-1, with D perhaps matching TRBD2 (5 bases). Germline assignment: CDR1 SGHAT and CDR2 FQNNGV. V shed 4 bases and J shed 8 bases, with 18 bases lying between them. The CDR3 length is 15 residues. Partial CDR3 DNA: TGTGCCAGCAGCTCGAGTGGGCTAGCTGGTCATGAG. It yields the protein CASSSSGLAGHE. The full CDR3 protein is CASSSSGLAGHEQFF. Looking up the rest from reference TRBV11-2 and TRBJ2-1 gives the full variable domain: EAGVAQSPRYKIIEKRQSVAFWCNPISGHATLYWYQQILGQGPKLLIQFQNNGVVDDSQLPKDRFSAERLKGVDSTLKIQPAKLEDSAVYLCASSSSGLAGHEQFFGPGTRLTVL.

The sequenced part of the CDR3 DNA is TGTGCCAGCAGTGAGGAGGGGGCTCGGAATGAG. It yields the protein CASSEEGARNE. The whole CDR3 reads CASSEEGARNEQFF. The rearrangement uses TRBV2 and TRBJ2-1, with D possibly being TRBD1 (7 bases). The read comes to an end 3 residues before the CDR3 does, leaving the germline J gene to fill in the end. V was clipped by 3 bases and J by 7 bases, with 13 bases between them. Germline lookup yields CDR1 SNHLY and CDR2 FYNNEI. The CDR3 runs to 14 residues.

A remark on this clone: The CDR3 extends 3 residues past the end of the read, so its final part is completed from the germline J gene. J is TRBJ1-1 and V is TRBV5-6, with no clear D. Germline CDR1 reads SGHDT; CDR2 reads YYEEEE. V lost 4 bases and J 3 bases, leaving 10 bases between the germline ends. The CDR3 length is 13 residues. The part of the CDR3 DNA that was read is TGTGCCAGCAGCCTGTCCCTCGACACTGAA. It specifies CASSLSLDTE. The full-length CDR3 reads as CASSLSLDTEAFF.

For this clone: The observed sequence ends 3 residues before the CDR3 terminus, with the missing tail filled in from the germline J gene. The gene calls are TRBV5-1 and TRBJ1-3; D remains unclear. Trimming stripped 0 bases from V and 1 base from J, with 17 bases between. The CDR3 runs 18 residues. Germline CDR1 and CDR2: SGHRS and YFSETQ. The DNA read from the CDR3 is TGCGCCAGCAGCTTGGGATCTTTGACGGCGGGGTCTGGAAACACC. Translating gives CASSLGSLTAGSGNT. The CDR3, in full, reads CASSLGSLTAGSGNTIYF.

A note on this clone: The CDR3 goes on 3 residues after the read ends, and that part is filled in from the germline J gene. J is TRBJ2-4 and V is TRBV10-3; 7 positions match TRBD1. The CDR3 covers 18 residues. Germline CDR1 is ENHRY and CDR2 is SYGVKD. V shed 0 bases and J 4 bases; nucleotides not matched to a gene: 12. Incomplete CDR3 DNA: TGTGCCATCAGTGAGTCGAAGGTAGGGACAGACCAAAAAAACATT. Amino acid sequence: CAISESKVGTDQKNI. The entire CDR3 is CAISESKVGTDQKNIQYF.

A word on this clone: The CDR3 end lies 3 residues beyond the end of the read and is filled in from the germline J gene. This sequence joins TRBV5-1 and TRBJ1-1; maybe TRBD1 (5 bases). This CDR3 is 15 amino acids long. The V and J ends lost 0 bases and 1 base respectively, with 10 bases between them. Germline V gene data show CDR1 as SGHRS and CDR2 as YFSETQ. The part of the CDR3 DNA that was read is TGCGCCAGCAGCTTGGGGGCAGGGAGGAACACTGAA. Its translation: CASSLGAGRNTE. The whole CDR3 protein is CASSLGAGRNTEAFF.

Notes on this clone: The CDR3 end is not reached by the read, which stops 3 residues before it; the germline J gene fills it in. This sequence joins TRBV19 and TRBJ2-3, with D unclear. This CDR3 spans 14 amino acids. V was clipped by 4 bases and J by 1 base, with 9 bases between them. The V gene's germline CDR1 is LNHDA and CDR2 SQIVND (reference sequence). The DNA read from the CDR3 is TGTGCCAGTAGTACTAGACGGGGCACAGATACG. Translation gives CASSTRRGTDT. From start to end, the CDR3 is CASSTRRGTDTQYF. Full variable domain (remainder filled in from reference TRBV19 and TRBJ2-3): DGGITQSPKYLFRKEGQNVTLSCEQNLNHDAMYWYRQDPGQGLRLIYYSQIVNDFQKGDIAEGYSVSREKKESFPLTVTSAQKNPTAFYLCASSTRRGTDTQYFGPGTRLTVL.

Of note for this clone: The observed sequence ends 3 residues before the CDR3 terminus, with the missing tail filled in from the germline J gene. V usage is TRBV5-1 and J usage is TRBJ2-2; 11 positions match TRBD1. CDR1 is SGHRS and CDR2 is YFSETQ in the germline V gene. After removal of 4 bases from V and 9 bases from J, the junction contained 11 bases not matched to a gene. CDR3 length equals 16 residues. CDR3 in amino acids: CASSAGQGANLWELFF. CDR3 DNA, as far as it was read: TGCGCCAGCAGCGCCGGACAGGGGGCTAACTTGTGGGAG.

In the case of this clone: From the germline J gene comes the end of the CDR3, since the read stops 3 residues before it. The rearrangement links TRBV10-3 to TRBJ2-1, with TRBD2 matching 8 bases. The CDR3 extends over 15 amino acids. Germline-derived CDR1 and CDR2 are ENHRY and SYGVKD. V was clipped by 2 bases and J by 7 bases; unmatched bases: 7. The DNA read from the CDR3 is TGTGCCATCAGTGAGGGTAGCGGGGCCACTAATGAG. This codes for CAISEGSGATNE. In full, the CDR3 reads CAISEGSGATNEQFF.

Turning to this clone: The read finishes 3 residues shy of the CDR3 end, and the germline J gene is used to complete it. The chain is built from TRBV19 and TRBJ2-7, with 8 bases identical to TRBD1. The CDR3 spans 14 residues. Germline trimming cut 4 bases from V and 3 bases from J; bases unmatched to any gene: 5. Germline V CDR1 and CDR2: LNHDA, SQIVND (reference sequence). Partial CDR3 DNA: TGTGCCAGTAGTACGACTGGACAGGGCTACGAG. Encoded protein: CASSTTGQGYE. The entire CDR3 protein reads CASSTTGQGYEQYF.

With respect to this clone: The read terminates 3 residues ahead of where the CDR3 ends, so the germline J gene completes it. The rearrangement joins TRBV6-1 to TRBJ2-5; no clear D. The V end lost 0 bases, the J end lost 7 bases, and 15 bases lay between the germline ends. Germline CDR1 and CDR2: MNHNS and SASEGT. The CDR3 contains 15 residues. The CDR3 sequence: CASSEAGLTSGTQYF. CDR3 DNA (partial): TGTGCCAGCAGTGAAGCAGGGTTGACATCCGGGACC.

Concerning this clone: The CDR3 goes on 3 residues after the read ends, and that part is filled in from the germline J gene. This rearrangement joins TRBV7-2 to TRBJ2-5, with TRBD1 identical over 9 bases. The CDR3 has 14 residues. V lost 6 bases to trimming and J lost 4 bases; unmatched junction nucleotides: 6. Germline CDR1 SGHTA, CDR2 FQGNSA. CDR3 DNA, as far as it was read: TGTGCCAGCAGACGAGGACAGGGGAGAGAGACC. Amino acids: CASRRGQGRET. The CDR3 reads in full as CASRRGQGRETQYF.

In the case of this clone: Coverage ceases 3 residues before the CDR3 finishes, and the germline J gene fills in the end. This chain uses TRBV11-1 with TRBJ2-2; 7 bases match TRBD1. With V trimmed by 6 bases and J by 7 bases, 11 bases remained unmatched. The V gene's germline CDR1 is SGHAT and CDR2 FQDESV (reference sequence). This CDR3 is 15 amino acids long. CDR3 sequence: CASSQSPQGSGELFF. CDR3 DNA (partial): TGTGCCAGCAGTCAAAGCCCACAGGGGAGCGGGGAG.

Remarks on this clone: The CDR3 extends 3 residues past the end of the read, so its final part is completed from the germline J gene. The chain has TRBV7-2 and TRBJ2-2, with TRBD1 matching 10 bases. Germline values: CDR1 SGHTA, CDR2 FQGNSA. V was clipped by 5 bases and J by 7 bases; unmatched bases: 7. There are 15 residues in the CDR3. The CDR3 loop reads CASSRQGASSGELFF. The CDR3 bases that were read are TGTGCCAGCAGCCGACAGGGGGCGAGTAGCGGGGAG.